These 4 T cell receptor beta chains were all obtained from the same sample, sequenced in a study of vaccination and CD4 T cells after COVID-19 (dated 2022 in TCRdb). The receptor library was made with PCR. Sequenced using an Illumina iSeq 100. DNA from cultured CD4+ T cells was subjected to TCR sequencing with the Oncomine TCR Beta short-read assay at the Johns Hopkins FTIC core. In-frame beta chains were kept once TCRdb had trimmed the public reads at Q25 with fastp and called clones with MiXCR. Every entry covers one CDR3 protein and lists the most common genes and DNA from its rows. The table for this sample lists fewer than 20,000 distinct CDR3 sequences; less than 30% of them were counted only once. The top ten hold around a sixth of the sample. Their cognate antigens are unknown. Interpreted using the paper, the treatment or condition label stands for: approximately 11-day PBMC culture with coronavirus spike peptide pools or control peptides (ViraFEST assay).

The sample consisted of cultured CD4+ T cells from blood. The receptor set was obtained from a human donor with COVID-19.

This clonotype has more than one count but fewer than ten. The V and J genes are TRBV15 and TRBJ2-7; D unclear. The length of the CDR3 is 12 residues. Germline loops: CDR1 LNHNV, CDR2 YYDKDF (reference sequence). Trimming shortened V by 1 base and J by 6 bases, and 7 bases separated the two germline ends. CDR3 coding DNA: TGTGCCACCAGCAGAGGTCCGTTCGAGCAGTACTTC. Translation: CATSRGPFEQYF.

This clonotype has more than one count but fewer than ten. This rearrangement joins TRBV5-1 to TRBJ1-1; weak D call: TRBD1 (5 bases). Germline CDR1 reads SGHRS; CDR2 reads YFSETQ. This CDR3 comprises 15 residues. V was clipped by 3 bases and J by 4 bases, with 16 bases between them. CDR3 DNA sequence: TGCGCCAGCAGCTACCAGGGAGATGATGCCACTGAAGCTTTCTTT. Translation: CASSYQGDDATEAFF.

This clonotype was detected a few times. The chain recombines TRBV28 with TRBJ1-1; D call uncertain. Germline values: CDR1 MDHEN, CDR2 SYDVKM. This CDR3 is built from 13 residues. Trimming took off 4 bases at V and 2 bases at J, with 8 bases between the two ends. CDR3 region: CASSSLTNTEAFF. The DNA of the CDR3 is TGTGCCAGCAGTTCCCTCACTAACACTGAAGCTTTCTTT.

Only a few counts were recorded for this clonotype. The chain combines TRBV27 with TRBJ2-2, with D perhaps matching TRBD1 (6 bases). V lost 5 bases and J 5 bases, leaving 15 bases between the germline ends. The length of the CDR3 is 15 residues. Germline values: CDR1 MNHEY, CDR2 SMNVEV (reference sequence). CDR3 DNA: TGTGCCAGCAGTCCCTGGACAGATGAAACCGGGGAGCTGTTTTTT. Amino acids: CASSPWTDETGELFF.